What follows are 18 T cell receptor beta chains derived from one specimen sequenced in a study of technical replicates of blood from several donors (dated by TCRdb to the late 2010s). Library prep was done by the immunoSEQ multiplex PCR assay. Drawn from immuneACCESS, this table holds only the in-frame rearrangements with V and J called that TCRdb kept. Clones are partly lost; checked studies trace under half to an unresolved V gene and leave the rest unexplained. This sample lists 60,000 to 90,000 clones; approximately 97% were detected once. 0.18% of the sample is held by the ten biggest clonotypes. The material sequenced was T cells isolated from PBMCs. Receptor source: a human donor in good health.

The V call is TRBV19, the J call TRBJ1-6; D ambiguous. Germline values: CDR1 LNHDA, CDR2 SQIVND (reference sequence). V lost 5 bases, J lost 9 bases, and 8 bases lay in between. The CDR3 totals 12 residues. CDR3 nucleotide sequence: TGTGCCAGTAGTGTCGCGGGTTCACCCCTCCACTTT. Amino acids: CASSVAGSPLHF.

There are a few counts of this clone. This chain joins TRBV6-5 and TRBJ2-7; no definite D call. Trimming stripped 10 bases from V and 0 bases from J, with 16 bases between. The CDR3 length is 14 residues. Germline V gene lookup returns CDR1 MNHEY and CDR2 SVGAGI. The CDR3 region has the DNA TGTGCCACCCAGCGATCGTTTAGCTCCTACGAGCAGTACTTC. It encodes CATQRSFSSYEQYF.

The chain recombines TRBV7-2 with TRBJ2-7, with a tentative D call TRBD2 (7 bases). The germline V gene encodes CDR1 SGHTA and CDR2 FQGNSA. V lost 5 bases to trimming and J lost 0 bases, with 11 bases between them. This CDR3 is built from 14 residues. The CDR3, as DNA: TGTGCCAGCAGCCGAGGGGGGGGCTCCTACGAGCAGTACTTC. This translates into CASSRGGGSYEQYF.

The chain combines TRBV5-1 with TRBJ2-5; the D gene is possibly TRBD2 (5 bases). V gave up 4 bases and J gave up 2 bases, with 12 bases separating them. CDR1 and CDR2 from the germline V gene are SGHRS and YFSETQ. The CDR3 length is 14 residues. The CDR3 here is CASSERTRQETQYF. In DNA form, the CDR3 reads TGCGCCAGCAGCGAAAGGACTCGACAAGAGACCCAGTACTTC.

This CDR3 reads CASSIRDTGVRYF. The CDR3 DNA is TGTGCCAGCAGCATTCGGGACACCGGAGTGCGCTACTTC. The rearrangement joins TRBV7-9 to TRBJ2-7; maybe TRBD1 (6 bases). Per germline, CDR1 SEHNR and CDR2 FQNEAQ (reference sequence). The CDR3 has 13 amino acids. V lost 5 bases to trimming and J lost 13 bases, with 21 bases between them.

The sample holds one count of this clone. The V and J genes are TRBV14 and TRBJ2-7; no clear D gene. V dropped 0 bases and J dropped 5 bases, with 11 bases sitting between them. The germline V gene has CDR1 SGHDN and CDR2 FVKESK. The CDR3 extends over 14 amino acids. The DNA of the CDR3 is TGTGCCAGCAGCCAAGATCGAGCCTCGAACGAGCAGTACTTC. Its translation: CASSQDRASNEQYF.

V usage is TRBV18 and J usage is TRBJ2-7; D possibly corresponds to TRBD1 (5 bases). Germline values: CDR1 KGHSH, CDR2 LQKENI. V lost 5 bases and J lost 2, with 13 bases in between. This CDR3 has 14 amino acids. The CDR3 DNA sequence: TGTGCCAGCTCATACGGACAAGAGACCTACGAGCAGTACTTC. It translates to CASSYGQETYEQYF.

J is TRBJ1-2 and V is TRBV30, with TRBD1 matching over 9 bases. With V trimmed by 0 bases and J by 3 bases, 5 bases remained unmatched. In germline, CDR1 is GTSNPN, CDR2 SVGIG (reference sequence). The CDR3 consists of 15 residues. The CDR3 coding sequence is TGTGCCTGGAGTGTTGGGACAGGGAAGGACTATGGCTACACCTTC. As protein: CAWSVGTGKDYGYTF.

This clone is a singleton in its sample. The CDR3 loop reads CASSTYGAVDYGYTF. The CDR3 bases are TGCGCCAGCAGCACCTATGGGGCGGTGGACTATGGCTACACCTTC. The rearrangement links TRBV5-1 to TRBJ1-2; D might be TRBD1 (5 bases). There are 15 residues in the CDR3. The V gene lost 4 bases and the J gene lost 3 bases, with 16 bases spanning the gap. Germline V lookup: CDR1 SGHRS, CDR2 YFSETQ.

V gene TRBV19 combines with J gene TRBJ1-1, with 7 bases matching TRBD1. CDR1 and CDR2 (germline): LNHDA, SQIVND (reference sequence). The CDR3 is 15 residues long. The V gene end was trimmed by 5 bases and the J gene end by 5 bases; junction bases not matched to a gene: 11. The CDR3 sequence is CASSPGDRIGTEAFF. As DNA, the CDR3 is TGTGCCAGTAGTCCTGGGGACAGAATAGGGACTGAAGCTTTCTTT. Together with reference TRBV19 and TRBJ1-1, the CDR3 gives the full variable domain: DGGITQSPKYLFRKEGQNVTLSCEQNLNHDAMYWYRQDPGQGLRLIYYSQIVNDFQKGDIAEGYSVSREKKESFPLTVTSAQKNPTAFYLCASSPGDRIGTEAFFGQGTRLTVV.

The gene calls are TRBV7-2 and TRBJ2-1, with TRBD2 identical over 11 bases. The CDR3 has 15 residues. Per the germline V gene, CDR1 is SGHTA and CDR2 is FQGNSA. The junction had 0 bases not matched to a gene; V was cut back by 2 bases and J by 3 bases. The CDR3 DNA sequence: TGTGCCAGCAGCTTAACTAGCGGGGGCTACAATGAGCAGTTCTTC. It translates to CASSLTSGGYNEQFF.

The CDR3 loop is CAWSVRGDRVGSPLHF. Here the CDR3 DNA reads TGTGCCTGGAGTGTACGGGGGGACAGGGTGGGGTCACCCCTCCACTTT. V is TRBV30 and J is TRBJ1-6, with TRBD1 identical over 9 bases. Germline V gene sequence: CDR1 GTSNPN, CDR2 SVGIG (reference sequence). With 0 bases clipped from V and 10 bases from J, the junction kept 10 bases outside the gene matches. This CDR3 has 16 amino acids.

J is TRBJ2-3 and V is TRBV4-1; 11 bases agree with TRBD2. There are 18 residues in the CDR3. The junction had 12 bases not matched to a gene; V was cut back by 4 bases and J by 3 bases. The germline CDR1 and CDR2 sequences are MGHRA and YSYEKL. The CDR3 protein is CASSPIVSGGGSTDTQYF. The CDR3 nucleotides read TGCGCCAGCAGCCCGATAGTTAGCGGGGGGGGCTCTACAGATACGCAGTATTTT.

The CDR3 reads CASSPSEEANYGYTF. CDR3 DNA: TGTGCCAGCAGCCCTTCCGAGGAAGCAAACTATGGCTACACCTTC. This sequence joins TRBV7-9 and TRBJ1-2; no clear D. The V and J ends lost 5 bases and 2 bases respectively, with 15 bases between them. The CDR3 totals 15 residues. Germline lookup yields CDR1 SEHNR and CDR2 FQNEAQ (reference sequence).

The chain couples TRBV7-9 to TRBJ2-5; 7 positions agree with TRBD1. With V trimmed by 2 bases and J by 2 bases, 17 bases remained unmatched. This CDR3 is built from 19 residues. Germline CDR1 is SEHNR and CDR2 is FQNEAQ (reference sequence). The CDR3 nucleotides are TGTGCCAGCAGCTTAAATTTAATTCGGGACAGACAAATTCAAGAGACCCAGTACTTC. Encoded protein: CASSLNLIRDRQIQETQYF.

The rearrangement joins TRBV15 to TRBJ1-1; 8 bases align to TRBD1. V gave up 2 bases and J gave up 2 bases; unmatched junction bases: 7. The CDR3 covers 16 residues. CDR1 and CDR2 from the germline V gene are LNHNV and YYDKDF (reference sequence). CDR3 coding DNA: TGTGCCACCAGCAGAACGCCCGGACAGGGAAACACTGAAGCTTTCTTT. Protein product: CATSRTPGQGNTEAFF.

The CDR3 is CASSGQDAYSNQPQHF. The CDR3 bases are TGTGCCAGCAGTGGGCAGGATGCGTATAGCAATCAGCCCCAGCATTTT. The chain recombines TRBV6-1 with TRBJ1-5; D is unresolved. The CDR3 is made up of 16 amino acids. Deletions cut 4 bases from V and 0 bases from J, with 13 bases between. Germline CDR1 MNHNS, CDR2 SASEGT.

The CDR3 DNA reads as TGTGCCAGCAGCGCAGGGTCACCCCATCAGCCCCAGCATTTT. Residues: CASSAGSPHQPQHF. The rearrangement uses TRBV9 and TRBJ1-5; D possibly corresponds to TRBD1 (5 bases). With 3 bases removed from V and 5 bases from J, the gap between germline ends came to 12 bases. Germline CDR1 reads SGDLS; CDR2 reads YYNGEE. This CDR3 comprises 14 residues.